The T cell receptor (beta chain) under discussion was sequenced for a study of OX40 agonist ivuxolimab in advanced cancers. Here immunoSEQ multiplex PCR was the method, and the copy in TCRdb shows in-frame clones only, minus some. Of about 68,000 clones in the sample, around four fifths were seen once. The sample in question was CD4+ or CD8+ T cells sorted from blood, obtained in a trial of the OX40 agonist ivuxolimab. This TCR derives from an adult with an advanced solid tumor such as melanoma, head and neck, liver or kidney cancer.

The CDR3 DNA reads TGTGCCAGCAGCCAACCGATGACACACGGTGATTTACCCCAGCATTTT. Encoded protein: CASSQPMTHGDLPQHF. This chain links TRBV7-2 with TRBJ1-5; D is unclear. CDR3 length: 16 amino acids. Per the germline V gene, CDR1 is SGHTA and CDR2 is FQGNSA. The ends were cut back, 5 bases at V and 10 bases at J, with 24 bases in the middle.